The TCR beta chain described here comes from a study of cytomegalovirus exposure and HLA in healthy donors. Study-wide results and limits: The authors later found HLA-associated TCR beta chains more clonally expanded than equally common others.

In the PCR, 60 Vbeta and 13 Jbeta primers were used. Profiling relied on immunoSEQ multiplex PCR, and the TCRdb table lists in-frame clones only, not all of them. The sample records about 180,000 clones, 77% being singletons. The CDR3 consists of 15 residues. With 2 bases removed from V and 4 bases from J, the gap between germline ends came to 14 bases. Germline assignment: CDR1 KGHSH and CDR2 LQKENI. In regard to this clone: No antigen is known for it.

Sequenced sample: PBMCs. The sequence was collected from a woman aged 60 to 75 in good health and CMV-seropositive. The rearrangement uses TRBV18 and TRBJ1-1, with D possibly matching TRBD1 (6 bases). CDR3 in amino acids: CASSPFDDRLTEAFF. CDR3 DNA: TGTGCCAGCTCACCATTCGACGACAGGCTCACTGAAGCTTTCTTT.